This TCR beta chain was retrieved from a study of cytomegalovirus exposure and HLA in healthy donors. PCR amplification relied on 60 Vbeta primers (plus 13 Jbeta primers). Profiled with immunoSEQ multiplex PCR; TCRdb holds only in-frame clones, not every one. This table holds 120,000 or so clones, approximately 80% found once. Germline-derived CDR1 and CDR2 are SGDLS and YYNGEE. Trimming at V came to 2 bases and at J to 3 bases, leaving 6 bases not matched to a gene. The CDR3 sequence is 16 residues long. The TCR sequence derives from a man younger than 40 in good health and CMV-seropositive. Input material: PBMCs. The V and J genes are TRBV9 and TRBJ1-4; 8 bases are a match to TRBD1. CDR3 nucleotides: TGTGCCAGCAGCGTGGCAGGACAGGGCGCTAATGAAAAACTGTTTTTT. Its protein is CASSVAGQGANEKLFF. Full variable domain (remainder filled in from reference TRBV9 and TRBJ1-4): DSGVTQTPKHLITATGQRVTLRCSPRSGDLSVYWYQQSLDQGLQFLIQYYNGEERAKGNILERFSAQQFPDLHSELNLSSLELGDSALYFCASSVAGQGANEKLFFGSGTQLSVL.